A single sample gave rise to the 26 T cell receptor beta chains below, sequenced in a study of blood T cell repertoires in COVID-19. Assay: immunoSEQ multiplex PCR; the TCRdb copy retains only in-frame clones and omits some. The repertoire consists of more than 75,000 clones, with 70% to 90% occurring once and the leading ten covering roughly 4.8%. The sequenced sample consisted of peripheral blood. These receptors all stem from a woman aged 80 or over with acute or convalescent COVID-19.

This clone was observed a single time. V gene TRBV14 combines with J gene TRBJ2-1; D might be TRBD2 (5 bases). The CDR3 extends over 17 amino acids. Trimming took off 4 bases at V and 0 bases at J, with 16 bases between the two ends. The germline CDR1 and CDR2 sequences are SGHDN and FVKESK. Here the CDR3 DNA reads TGTGCCAGCAGCCGGAGAACTGGGGAGAGCTCCTACAATGAGCAGTTCTTC. Translation gives CASSRRTGESSYNEQFF.

Comments on this clone: One end of the junction fails to match germline, which may point to a read error. The V and J genes are TRBV7-7 and TRBJ2-1, with a possible D match to TRBD1 (6 bases). Germline CDR1 and CDR2: SSHAT and FNYEAQ (reference sequence). The CDR3 sequence is 15 residues long. The CDR3 DNA is TGTGCTAGCAGCTTACCCGGGACACCTGACAATGAGCAGTTCTTC. Encoded protein: CASSLPGTPDNEQFF.

This sequence joins TRBV4-2 and TRBJ1-2; D is ambiguous. Germline-derived CDR1 and CDR2 are LGHNA and YNFKEQ. CDR3 length: 16 residues. Trimming removed 1 base at V and 3 bases at J, with 15 bases between. This chain's CDR3 is CASSQGRPGYDYGYTF. CDR3 DNA: TGTGCCAGCAGCCAAGGTCGTCCGGGGTATGACTATGGCTACACCTTC.

The table lists this clone with a few counts. The chain uses TRBV24-1 and TRBJ2-3; 10 bases agree with TRBD1. The CDR3 is 15 residues long. From germline, CDR1 is KGHDR and CDR2 SFDVKD. J gave up 2 bases and V 5 bases, and 3 bases lay outside the gene matches. The CDR3 is CATSGGTGATDTQYF. The DNA of the CDR3 is TGTGCCACCAGTGGAGGGACAGGGGCCACAGATACGCAGTATTTT.

The sample holds one count of this clone. The CDR3 region has the DNA TGTGCCAGCAGCAACCGACAGGGGCTGGATACGCAGTATTTT. Protein sequence: CASSNRQGLDTQYF. The chain is built from TRBV11-1 and TRBJ2-3, with 8 positions matching TRBD1. Looked up from germline, CDR1 is SGHAT and CDR2 is FQDESV (reference sequence). The trim removed 5 bases at V and 6 bases at J, leaving 7 bases unmatched. The CDR3 is 14 residues long.

The CDR3 DNA reads TGTGCCAGCAGGCTGACTAGCGGGCCGACCCAGTACTTC. Encoded protein: CASRLTSGPTQYF. This sequence joins TRBV2 and TRBJ2-5; 10 bases match TRBD2. Losses at the gene ends were 6 bases for V and 7 bases for J; bases not matched to a gene: 5. Germline V gene data show CDR1 as SNHLY and CDR2 as FYNNEI. The CDR3 extends over 13 amino acids.

The V and J genes are TRBV7-2 and TRBJ2-1; D possibly corresponds to TRBD1 (5 bases). CDR3 length: 15 residues. Trimming left V 1 base short and J 4 bases short, with 11 bases between. The germline gives CDR1 SGHTA, CDR2 FQGNSA. CDR3 DNA: TGTGCCAGCAGCTTAGTTCAGGGTACGTACAATGAGCAGTTCTTC. Translating gives CASSLVQGTYNEQFF.

The J gene is TRBJ1-1, the V gene TRBV4-2; no reliable D call. CDR1 is LGHNA and CDR2 is YNFKEQ in the germline V gene. Trimming took off 4 bases at V and 5 bases at J, with 14 bases between the two ends. This CDR3 comprises 14 residues. The CDR3 sequence is CASSPPTGNTEAFF. The CDR3 DNA reads TGTGCCAGCAGCCCACCCACGGGGAATACTGAAGCTTTCTTT.

The chain uses TRBV10-1 and TRBJ1-1; D is possibly TRBD1 (6 bases). CDR3 length equals 13 residues. V dropped 6 bases and J dropped 11 bases, with 19 bases sitting between them. Germline loops: CDR1 WNHNN, CDR2 SYGVQD (reference sequence). DNA of the CDR3: TGCGCCAGCAGCCGAAATGGACAGCAAAGGGCTTTCTTT. Translating gives CASSRNGQQRAFF.

This chain connects TRBV12-3 or TRBV12-4 to TRBJ2-7, with 8 bases fitting TRBD2. CDR3 length: 13 residues. The junction had 5 bases not matched to a gene; V was cut back by 5 bases and J by 5 bases. CDR3: CASSDSGIDEQYF. CDR3 nucleotide sequence: TGTGCCAGCAGTGATAGCGGGATTGACGAGCAGTACTTC.

V and J are TRBV11-1 and TRBJ2-7, with 8 bases fitting TRBD2. Germline V gene data show CDR1 as SGHAT and CDR2 as FQDESV (reference sequence). V gave up 3 bases and J gave up 2 bases; unmatched junction bases: 3. The length of the CDR3 is 14 residues. For the CDR3, the DNA is TGTGCCAGCAGCTTCCGCGGGGGGACCTACGAGCAGTACTTC. It encodes CASSFRGGTYEQYF.

This chain connects TRBV30 to TRBJ1-4, with 10 nucleotides matching TRBD1. The junction had 6 bases not matched to a gene; V was cut back by 6 bases and J by 8 bases. CDR1 is GTSNPN and CDR2 is SVGIG in the germline V gene (reference sequence). The CDR3 runs to 13 residues. The CDR3 DNA follows: TGTGCCTGCCGGGACAGGGGTGGCGAAAAACTGTTTTTT. This gives the protein CACRDRGGEKLFF.

This clone was counted between two and nine times. The CDR3 protein is CASSSVAGVRNEQFF. CDR3 in DNA: TGTGCCAGCTCATCCGTAGCGGGAGTAAGGAATGAGCAGTTCTTC. The chain has TRBV18 and TRBJ2-1; 9 bases agree with TRBD2. CDR3 length: 15 residues. Germline-derived CDR1 and CDR2 are KGHSH and LQKENI. V shed 5 bases, J shed 7 bases, and the junction held 9 bases outside the gene matches.

This chain connects TRBV3-1 (or the pseudogene TRBV3-2) to TRBJ1-6, with TRBD1 matching over 7 bases. Germline CDR1 and CDR2: LGHDT and YNNKEL (reference sequence). There are 16 residues in the CDR3. Unmatched junction bases numbered 9, after V lost 0 bases and J lost 10 bases. This CDR3 reads CASSQEGPTGASPLHF. Written as DNA, the CDR3 is TGTGCCAGCAGCCAAGAGGGGCCCACAGGGGCCTCACCCCTCCACTTT.

The chain employs TRBV5-1 and TRBJ2-7, with 7 positions matching TRBD2. Germline V gives CDR1 SGHRS, CDR2 YFSETQ. The V gene end was trimmed by 7 bases and the J gene end by 5 bases; junction bases not matched to a gene: 15. The CDR3 extends over 15 amino acids. DNA for the CDR3: TGCGCCAGCGGGAAACCGGATAGGACTAGAGACGAGCAGTACTTC. It encodes CASGKPDRTRDEQYF. The whole variable domain, remainder taken from reference TRBV5-1 and TRBJ2-7, is KAGVTQTPRYLIKTRGQQVTLSCSPISGHRSVSWYQQTPGQGLQFLFEYFSETQRNKGNFPGRFSGRQFSNSRSEMNVSTLELGDSALYLCASGKPDRTRDEQYFGPGTRLTVT.

V usage is TRBV6-6 and J usage is TRBJ1-6, with no clear D. V was trimmed by 8 bases and J by 9 bases, leaving 14 bases between them. This CDR3 has 13 residues. Germline lookup yields CDR1 MNHNY and CDR2 SVGAGI (reference sequence). The CDR3: CASGWPEVSPLHF. CDR3 DNA: TGTGCCAGCGGCTGGCCAGAGGTTTCACCCCTCCACTTT.

The V call is TRBV19, the J call TRBJ1-6; D is perhaps TRBD1 (5 bases). The CDR3 has 17 residues. Per germline, CDR1 LNHDA and CDR2 SQIVND (reference sequence). The V end was cut by 6 bases, the J end by 3 bases, with 18 bases between. CDR3 nucleotides: TGTGCCAGTAGCCCTAGACAGAATGACGTCTATAATTCACCCCTCCACTTT. Its translation: CASSPRQNDVYNSPLHF.

V gene TRBV3-1 (or the pseudogene TRBV3-2) combines with J gene TRBJ2-7, with D unclear. The V end was cut by 1 base, the J end by 8 bases, with 15 bases between. There are 14 residues in the CDR3. The germline gives CDR1 LGHDT, CDR2 YNNKEL (reference sequence). The CDR3 region is CASSQAAETTKQYF. CDR3 coding DNA: TGTGCCAGCAGCCAAGCGGCAGAAACTACGAAGCAGTACTTC.

In its sample, this clone was seen once. In the same sample, other DNA sequences code for this CDR3. This chain links TRBV3-1 (or the pseudogene TRBV3-2) with TRBJ2-3; TRBD2 agrees at 8 bases. V shed 4 bases and J 1 base; nucleotides not matched to a gene: 4. CDR3 length equals 15 residues. Germline CDR1 is LGHDT and CDR2 is YNNKEL (reference sequence). The CDR3 DNA reads TGTGCCAGCAGCCCGGGGGGGGACGGCACAGATACGCAGTATTTT. It is translated as CASSPGGDGTDTQYF.

The chain couples TRBV7-2 to TRBJ2-3, with D perhaps matching TRBD2 (5 bases). Trimming left V 5 bases short and J 0 bases short, with 12 bases between. Germline V gene lookup returns CDR1 SGHTA and CDR2 FQGNSA. This CDR3 is built from 15 residues. The CDR3 sequence: CASSPTGMSTDTQYF. The CDR3 nucleotides are TGTGCCAGCAGCCCCACGGGAATGAGCACAGATACGCAGTATTTT.

The J gene is TRBJ1-4, the V gene TRBV19; no clear D. Germline V CDR1 and CDR2: LNHDA, SQIVND (reference sequence). V dropped 3 bases and J dropped 5 bases, with 10 bases sitting between them. There are 14 residues in the CDR3. The CDR3 here is CASSIVSGNEKLFF. DNA for the CDR3: TGTGCCAGTAGTATTGTTTCGGGAAATGAAAAACTGTTTTTT.

This clone appeared a few times. In DNA form, the CDR3 reads TGTGCCAGCAGCTTGGGTAGCGGAACTTACAATGAGCAGTTCTTC. Amino acids: CASSLGSGTYNEQFF. The chain is built from TRBV7-8 and TRBJ2-1, with D possibly TRBD2 on 6 matching bases. Germline V gives CDR1 SGHVS, CDR2 FQNEAQ. Between the trimmed V and J ends, which lost 3 bases and 4 bases, there was a span of 13 bases. This CDR3 spans 15 amino acids.

The CDR3 DNA reads as TGTGCCAGCAGCTCACTTGGAGGGCAGGGCTCCTACAATGAGCAGTTCTTC. It codes for CASSSLGGQGSYNEQFF. The gene calls are TRBV11-2 and TRBJ2-1; possible D gene TRBD2, 6 bases. The CDR3 covers 17 residues. Trimming took 4 bases from V and 0 from J, leaving 16 bases between them. The germline V gene encodes CDR1 SGHAT and CDR2 FQNNGV.

This clone was counted between two and nine times. The gene calls are TRBV20-1 and TRBJ2-1, with D perhaps TRBD2 (5 bases). The CDR3 runs to 11 residues. Germline V gene sequence: CDR1 DFQATT, CDR2 SNEGSKA (reference sequence). V was shortened by 8 bases and J by 7 bases, with 12 bases between the two germline ends. The CDR3 is CSPARVNEQFF. The CDR3 coding sequence is TGCAGTCCCGCGAGGGTGAATGAGCAGTTCTTC.

The rearrangement links TRBV28 to TRBJ2-7, with a tentative D call TRBD1 (6 bases). This CDR3 spans 16 amino acids. CDR1 is MDHEN, CDR2 SYDVKM, per germline. With 6 bases removed from V and 2 bases from J, the gap between germline ends came to 20 bases. The CDR3 DNA sequence: TGTGCCAGCAGCCCAGGGGTCTTGGGGAGCCCCTACGAGCAGTACTTC. Translating gives CASSPGVLGSPYEQYF.

The chain recombines TRBV10-3 with TRBJ2-1, with 12 bases that match TRBD2. The J segment lost 4 bases and the V segment lost 2 bases, leaving 3 bases of the junction unmatched. This CDR3 contains 16 residues. Germline CDR1 reads ENHRY; CDR2 reads SYGVKD. CDR3 nucleotides: TGTGCCATCAGTGAGCCGGGACTAGCGGGTTACAATGAGCAGTTCTTC. Its protein product is CAISEPGLAGYNEQFF.